The sequence of this T cell receptor (beta chain) was determined in a study of CD8 T cells in ankylosing spondylitis. V lost 4 bases, J lost 2 bases, and 10 bases lay in between. The CDR3 has 14 amino acids. CDR1 KGHDR and CDR2 SFDVKD come from the germline V gene. MiXCR, applied by TCRdb to the 5' RACE reads, yields one record per CDR3 protein. The sample has over 200,000 distinct CDR3 sequences, roughly a tenth seen once. This clonotype has only a few counts. The V gene is TRBV24-1, the J gene TRBJ1-2, with a tentative D call TRBD1 (6 bases). Sequencing was performed on blood, either unsorted or a sorted T cell fraction (not recorded which). The clonotype originates from a male donor with ankylosing spondylitis or in good health (not recorded which). The DNA for the CDR3 is TGTGCCACCAGTGACGCGGACAGAAACTATGGCTACACCTTC. Encoded protein: CATSDADRNYGYTF.